Sequencing of this T cell receptor (beta chain) was carried out in a study of T-cell memory formation after mild COVID-19. For the study at large: Across donors, TCR clusters were largely donor specific. Study-wide points: Of the contracting clones, CD4+ ones lay mainly in CM and EM, and CD8+ ones in EMRA. Day 15 to 85 contractors were CD4/CD8 balanced; later expanders leaned CD4+. Memory cells collected pre-infection included some clones that later responded, suggesting cross-reactive memory joined.

This clonotype showed up many times. Its antigen is unknown. TCRdb reprocessed the 5' RACE reads via MiXCR and lists one record per CDR3 protein. The sample records almost 350,000 distinct CDR3 sequences, 20% to 25% being singletons. The CDR3 covers 12 residues. With V trimmed by 5 bases and J by 8 bases, 5 bases remained unmatched. Germline values: CDR1 SGHAT, CDR2 FQNNGV. The TCR was taken from a man aged 18 to 30 who had mild COVID-19 (a few samples of this study predate the infection). Cell type and time point are not known. This rearrangement joins TRBV11-2 to TRBJ1-1, with 7 bases that match TRBD1. Sequencing was done on a sample of PBMCs or a T cell subset sorted from them (not recorded which). CDR3 sequence (DNA): TGTGCCAGCAGCCCTACAGGGGTAGAAGCTTTCTTT. It translates to CASSPTGVEAFF. Full variable domain (rest looked up from reference TRBV11-2 and TRBJ1-1): EAGVAQSPRYKIIEKRQSVAFWCNPISGHATLYWYQQILGQGPKLLIQFQNNGVVDDSQLPKDRFSAERLKGVDSTLKIQPAKLEDSAVYLCASSPTGVEAFFGQGTRLTVV.